A single sample gave rise to the 18 T cell receptor beta chains below, sequenced in a study of shared clonotypes between healthy human individuals. Clones were read by immunoSEQ multiplex PCR, and TCRdb kept only the in-frame ones, dropping some. The sample has around 720,000 clones, 60% to 75% seen once. The sample was memory CD4+ T cells sorted from blood. This sample's subset: CD45RA-negative fraction. The source of these receptors is a woman aged 30 to 39 in good health.

This rearrangement joins TRBV5-1 to TRBJ2-1; possible D gene TRBD1, 6 bases. Trimming pared 0 bases from V and 0 bases from J, leaving 10 bases between. Looked up from germline, CDR1 is SGHRS and CDR2 is YFSETQ. There are 16 residues in the CDR3. The CDR3 DNA reads TGCGCCAGCAGCTTGGTAGGGGGACGCTCCTACAATGAGCAGTTCTTC. Protein sequence: CASSLVGGRSYNEQFF.

The sample holds a few counts of this clone. V and J are TRBV7-9 and TRBJ2-3; 11 bases are a match to TRBD1. V shed 0 bases, J shed 3 bases, and the junction held 5 bases outside the gene matches. This CDR3 contains 17 residues. Per germline, CDR1 SEHNR and CDR2 FQNEAQ (reference sequence). CDR3 bases: TGTGCCAGCAGCTTAGCCCCCGGGACAGGGGGGACAGATACGCAGTATTTT. Translated, it gives CASSLAPGTGGTDTQYF. Full variable domain (missing parts from reference TRBV7-9 and TRBJ2-3): DTGVSQNPRHKITKRGQNVTFRCDPISEHNRLYWYRQTLGQGPEFLTYFQNEAQLEKSRLLSDRFSAERPKGSFSTLEIQRTEQGDSAMYLCASSLAPGTGGTDTQYFGPGTRLTVL.

This rearrangement joins TRBV12-5 to TRBJ1-2; weak D call: TRBD1 (5 bases). The CDR3 is made up of 16 amino acids. The germline CDR1 and CDR2 sequences are LGHNT and FRNRAP. Trimming stripped 5 bases from V and 1 base from J, with 17 bases between. The CDR3 region is CASGPQIGVDNYGYTF. CDR3 coding DNA: TGTGCTAGTGGTCCGCAAATAGGGGTCGATAACTATGGCTACACCTTC.

This clone has just a few counts. This chain connects TRBV27 to TRBJ2-7; 9 bases are a match to TRBD1. Germline assignment: CDR1 MNHEY and CDR2 SMNVEV (reference sequence). The CDR3 has 16 amino acids. Losses at the gene ends were 3 bases for V and 5 bases for J; bases not matched to a gene: 11. The CDR3 here is CASSFRYRGLGDEQYF. CDR3 DNA: TGTGCCAGCAGTTTCCGCTACAGGGGGCTCGGGGACGAGCAGTACTTC.

The V gene is TRBV27, the J gene TRBJ2-3, with 8 nucleotides matching TRBD1. J gave up 4 bases and V 5 bases, and 8 bases lay outside the gene matches. Germline assignment: CDR1 MNHEY and CDR2 SMNVEV (reference sequence). There are 15 residues in the CDR3. CDR3 bases: TGTGCCAGCAGTCTTAGGACAGGGCAAGCAGATACGCAGTATTTT. Translated: CASSLRTGQADTQYF.

This clone was seen only a few times. The V and J genes are TRBV10-3 and TRBJ2-7; D is unresolved. The CDR3 has 11 residues. V lost 2 bases and J 3 bases, leaving 2 bases between the germline ends. Germline loops: CDR1 ENHRY, CDR2 SYGVKD. In DNA, the CDR3 is TGTGCCATCAGTGAGAACTACGAGCAGTACTTC. This sequence encodes CAISENYEQYF.

Here the CDR3 DNA reads TGTGCCAGCTCCATCCTGACAGCCGGGGAGCTGTTTTTT. Its translation is CASSILTAGELFF. The gene calls are TRBV25-1 and TRBJ2-2; a possible D gene is TRBD1 (5 bases). The CDR3 totals 13 residues. Trimming cost V 8 bases and J 6 bases, with 13 bases left between them. Germline values: CDR1 MGHDK, CDR2 SYGVNS.

The chain links TRBV23-1 to TRBJ1-5; TRBD1 might be the D (5 bases). TRBV23-1 qualifies as an ORF whose function is uncertain. V lost 2 bases and J lost 0, with 11 bases in between. The CDR3 is 16 amino acids. This CDR3 reads CASSQKRDLSNQPQHF. The CDR3 DNA sequence: TGCGCCAGCAGTCAAAAGAGGGACCTTAGCAATCAGCCCCAGCATTTT.

This clone occurred once. A single base separates this from a much larger clone, so it may be a read error. The V and J genes are TRBV5-4 and TRBJ2-7; D may match TRBD1 or TRBD2 (9 bases each). CDR3 size: 16 residues. From germline, CDR1 is SGHNT and CDR2 YYREEE (reference sequence). The CDR3 here is CAGSAGGTGRNYEQYF. CDR3 DNA sequence: TGTGCCGGCAGCGCGGGAGGGACAGGGAGAAACTACGAGCAGTACTTC.

The CDR3 region is CASSPGPLEAFF. The CDR3 DNA reads TGTGCCAGCTCACCCGGCCCTCTTGAAGCTTTCTTT. The V gene is TRBV18, the J gene TRBJ1-1; unclear D gene. Germline assignment: CDR1 KGHSH and CDR2 LQKENI. The CDR3 spans 12 residues. The V end lost 3 bases, the J end lost 7 bases, and 9 bases lay between the germline ends.

The chain employs TRBV11-2 and TRBJ2-1; tentative D call: TRBD2 (6 bases). Germline CDR1 and CDR2: SGHAT and FQNNGV. The CDR3 has 16 residues. Trimming stripped 10 bases from V and 5 bases from J, with 24 bases between. The CDR3, as DNA: TGTGCCACCGCATTAGGCCCGCGGGGAAAGGACAATGAGCAGTTCTTC. Translated, it gives CATALGPRGKDNEQFF. Supplemented by reference TRBV11-2 and TRBJ2-1, the full variable domain reads EAGVAQSPRYKIIEKRQSVAFWCNPISGHATLYWYQQILGQGPKLLIQFQNNGVVDDSQLPKDRFSAERLKGVDSTLKIQPAKLEDSAVYLCATALGPRGKDNEQFFGPGTRLTVL.

The chain uses TRBV10-1 and TRBJ1-3; possibly TRBD1 for D (5 bases). Germline CDR1 and CDR2: WNHNN and SYGVQD (reference sequence). The CDR3 is 15 residues long. Between the trimmed V and J ends, which lost 8 bases and 0 bases, there was a span of 14 bases. The CDR3 is CASARDGFSGNTIYF. As DNA, the CDR3 is TGCGCCAGCGCCCGGGACGGGTTCTCTGGAAACACCATATATTTT.

This clone was detected many times. The chain couples TRBV5-4 to TRBJ2-1, with D possibly matching TRBD1 (6 bases). CDR3 size: 15 residues. The germline V and J ends were trimmed by 4 bases and 1 base, with 12 bases remaining between them. The germline CDR1 and CDR2 sequences are SGHNT and YYREEE (reference sequence). CDR3 DNA sequence: TGTGCCAGCAGCGTACAGGGTAGATCCTACAATGAGCAGTTCTTC. Protein sequence: CASSVQGRSYNEQFF. Full variable domain (outside the CDR3, taken from reference TRBV5-4 and TRBJ2-1): ETGVTQSPTHLIKTRGQQVTLRCSSQSGHNTVSWYQQALGQGPQFIFQYYREEENGRGNFPPRFSGLQFPNYSSELNVNALELDDSALYLCASSVQGRSYNEQFFGPGTRLTVL.

The J gene is TRBJ2-1, the V gene TRBV2; D call uncertain. This CDR3 is built from 13 residues. From germline, CDR1 is SNHLY and CDR2 FYNNEI. Trimming shortened V by 8 bases and J by 7 bases, and 15 bases separated the two germline ends. The CDR3 coding sequence is TGTGCCAGCGTTTTGCCCTCCGGGAATGAGCAGTTCTTC. It is translated as CASVLPSGNEQFF.

This clone was found a few times. This chain connects TRBV6-6 to TRBJ1-5; D might be TRBD1 (5 bases). V lost 2 bases and J 4 bases, leaving 9 bases between the germline ends. Germline V gives CDR1 MNHNY, CDR2 SVGAGI (reference sequence). The CDR3 runs to 14 residues. CDR3 sequence: CASSYVGANQPQHF. CDR3 nucleotides: TGTGCCAGCAGTTACGTAGGGGCAAATCAGCCCCAGCATTTT.

V and J are TRBV7-8 and TRBJ2-5; D call uncertain. The CDR3 is 15 residues long. Germline V gives CDR1 SGHVS, CDR2 FQNEAQ. Trimming stripped 2 bases from V and 2 bases from J, with 12 bases between. CDR3 residues: CASSLYRRTQETQYF. Here the CDR3 DNA reads TGTGCCAGCAGCTTATACCGGCGCACTCAAGAGACCCAGTACTTC. Filled out from reference TRBV7-8 and TRBJ2-5, the complete variable domain reads GAGVSQSPRYKVAKRGQDVALRCDPISGHVSLFWYQQALGQGPEFLTYFQNEAQLDKSGLPSDRFFAERPEGSVSTLKIQRTQQEDSAVYLCASSLYRRTQETQYFGPGTRLLVL.

The chain joins TRBV19 to TRBJ2-1; TRBD1 aligns across 9 bases. CDR3 length: 14 amino acids. V lost 5 bases, J lost 11 bases, and 10 bases stayed unmatched. The V gene's germline CDR1 is LNHDA and CDR2 SQIVND (reference sequence). The CDR3 nucleotides are TGTGCCAGTAGTGTGCCGGGACAGGGACCTAAGCAGTTCTTC. Residues: CASSVPGQGPKQFF. Filled out from reference TRBV19 and TRBJ2-1, the complete variable domain reads DGGITQSPKYLFRKEGQNVTLSCEQNLNHDAMYWYRQDPGQGLRLIYYSQIVNDFQKGDIAEGYSVSREKKESFPLTVTSAQKNPTAFYLCASSVPGQGPKQFFGPGTRLTVL.

This clone was observed a few times. V usage is TRBV7-9 and J usage is TRBJ1-1, with a weak D call TRBD1 (6 bases). Looked up from germline, CDR1 is SEHNR and CDR2 is FQNEAQ (reference sequence). V lost 1 base to trimming and J lost 5 bases, with 14 bases between them. The CDR3 spans 15 residues. CDR3 coding DNA: TGTGCCAGCAGCTTAGTATCCGGGGGCCGTACTGAAGCTTTCTTT. Translated: CASSLVSGGRTEAFF.